The 28 T cell receptor beta chains below come from one sample, sequenced in a study of shared clonotypes between healthy human individuals. Profiled with immunoSEQ multiplex PCR; TCRdb holds only in-frame clones, not every one. The sample comprises around 2,000,000 clones, about 95% of which are singletons, and approximately 1.2% rests with the top ten. Naive CD8 isolation took CD45RO-negative cells positively selected for CCR7 and excluded terminally differentiated effector memory CD45RA+ cells. The sequencing sample was made of naive CD8+ T cells sorted from blood. The receptors originated from a man aged 18 to 30 in good health.

This chain links TRBV6-1 with TRBJ1-5; TRBD1 aligns across 8 bases. CDR1 and CDR2 (germline): MNHNS, SASEGT. The length of the CDR3 is 17 residues. J lost 0 bases, V lost 4 bases, and 8 bases had no gene match. CDR3 in amino acids: CASSARQGMNSNQPQHF. The DNA for the CDR3 is TGTGCCAGCAGTGCCCGACAGGGGATGAATAGCAATCAGCCCCAGCATTTT.

This chain uses TRBV30 with TRBJ2-5; the D is unclear. Trimming left V 4 bases short and J 5 bases short, with 11 bases between. The CDR3 contains 12 residues. CDR1 is GTSNPN and CDR2 is SVGIG in the germline V gene (reference sequence). CDR3 sequence: CAWTAVAETQYF. CDR3 DNA sequence: TGTGCCTGGACCGCCGTCGCGGAGACCCAGTACTTC.

The chain uses TRBV27 and TRBJ2-7, with D possibly TRBD1 on 6 matching bases. V was cut by 4 bases and J by 2 bases, with 18 bases left in between. Germline V gene sequence: CDR1 MNHEY, CDR2 SMNVEV (reference sequence). The CDR3 sequence is 16 residues long. The CDR3 sequence: CASSSRLDRLPYEQYF. The CDR3 DNA is TGTGCCAGCAGTTCAAGATTAGACAGGCTCCCCTACGAGCAGTACTTC.

The CDR3 is CASSLGPWDEQYF. In nucleotides, the CDR3 is TGTGCCAGCAGCTTAGGCCCCTGGGACGAGCAGTACTTC. The chain links TRBV7-2 to TRBJ2-7, with unresolved D. Trimming stripped 1 base from V and 5 bases from J, with 9 bases between. This CDR3 comprises 13 residues. Germline loops: CDR1 SGHTA, CDR2 FQGNSA.

The gene calls are TRBV7-9 and TRBJ1-4; 8 positions match TRBD1. CDR1 and CDR2 (germline): SEHNR, FQNEAQ (reference sequence). The V segment lost 1 base and the J segment 8 bases; nucleotides outside the gene matches: 9. CDR3 length: 16 amino acids. The CDR3 spells CASSLGQGRIWEKLFF. The DNA for the CDR3 is TGTGCCAGCAGCTTAGGACAGGGGCGGATTTGGGAAAAACTGTTTTTT.

The V and J genes are TRBV27 and TRBJ1-2; D possibly corresponds to TRBD1 (5 bases). Germline assignment: CDR1 MNHEY and CDR2 SMNVEV (reference sequence). The CDR3 consists of 16 residues. The V gene lost 0 bases and the J gene lost 3 bases, with 14 bases spanning the gap. The DNA of the CDR3 is TGTGCCAGCAGTTTATCGGGGGGGGAGAGGTACTATGGCTACACCTTC. Translated: CASSLSGGERYYGYTF.

V gene TRBV27 combines with J gene TRBJ2-5; no reliable D call. The CDR3 covers 14 residues. The germline V gene has CDR1 MNHEY and CDR2 SMNVEV (reference sequence). Trimming removed 3 bases at V and 1 base at J, with 9 bases between. The CDR3 DNA is TGTGCCAGCAGTTTCGGTTTAGGCCAAGAGACCCAGTACTTC. Residues: CASSFGLGQETQYF.

V and J are TRBV27 and TRBJ2-3, with a weak D call TRBD2 (5 bases). V was cut by 5 bases and J by 4 bases, with 28 bases left in between. Germline V gene sequence: CDR1 MNHEY, CDR2 SMNVEV (reference sequence). This CDR3 spans 19 amino acids. CDR3 in amino acids: CASSQSYPSLEEEADTQYF. CDR3 in DNA: TGTGCCAGCAGTCAATCATATCCCTCCCTGGAGGAGGAGGCAGATACGCAGTATTTT.

The chain is built from TRBV11-2 and TRBJ1-5; D is perhaps TRBD1 (6 bases). The germline V gene encodes CDR1 SGHAT and CDR2 FQNNGV. This CDR3 comprises 15 residues. Trimming cost V 5 bases and J 7 bases, with 18 bases left between them. The CDR3 nucleotides read TGTGCCAGCAGCCCCGGGGCAGGGGTGGAACAGCCCCAGCATTTT. It codes for CASSPGAGVEQPQHF.

The chain has TRBV6-1 and TRBJ2-7; D is ambiguous. Trimming took off 1 base at V and 4 bases at J, with 17 bases between the two ends. This CDR3 is 16 amino acids long. CDR1 is MNHNS, CDR2 SASEGT, per germline. CDR3 nucleotides: TGTGCCAGCAGTGAAGGGTGGGTCGGCGGTGGGTACGAGCAGTACTTC. The encoded protein is CASSEGWVGGGYEQYF.

The V gene is TRBV5-1, the J gene TRBJ2-1; TRBD1 aligns across 7 bases. Germline CDR1 reads SGHRS; CDR2 reads YFSETQ. The ends lost 5 bases at V and 3 bases at J; junction bases unmatched: 8. This CDR3 spans 15 amino acids. CDR3 in amino acids: CASSSGTELYNEQFF. The CDR3 nucleotides are TGCGCCAGCAGTTCCGGGACAGAGCTCTACAATGAGCAGTTCTTC.

The V call is TRBV9, the J call TRBJ2-6; D is undetermined. CDR1 is SGDLS and CDR2 is YYNGEE in the germline V gene. V was clipped by 3 bases and J by 2 bases, with 9 bases between them. This CDR3 is built from 15 residues. Written as DNA, the CDR3 is TGTGCCAGCAGCGGGGTGGGTACTGGGGCCAACGTCCTGACTTTC. Its protein is CASSGVGTGANVLTF.

The chain has TRBV2 and TRBJ2-7; the D call may be TRBD1 or TRBD2 (6 bases each). The CDR3 is 13 residues long. Germline assignment: CDR1 SNHLY and CDR2 FYNNEI. Trimming left V 6 bases short and J 6 bases short, with 15 bases between. The chain's CDR3 is CASSFPEGGEQYF. DNA for the CDR3: TGTGCCAGCAGCTTCCCAGAGGGGGGCGAGCAGTACTTC. Filled out from reference TRBV2 and TRBJ2-7, the complete variable domain reads EPEVTQTPSHQVTQMGQEVILRCVPISNHLYFYWYRQILGQKVEFLVSFYNNEISEKSEIFDDQFSVERPDGSNFTLKIRSTKLEDSAMYFCASSFPEGGEQYFGPGTRLTVT.

About this clone itself: At the DNA level, this CDR3 is encoded by other sequences in the same sample as well. The rearrangement joins TRBV7-6 to TRBJ2-2, with a tentative D call TRBD2 (5 bases). CDR3 length: 13 residues. Germline loops: CDR1 SGHVS, CDR2 FNYEAQ. The V gene lost 0 bases and the J gene lost 7 bases, with 6 bases spanning the gap. CDR3 protein: CASSLAGGGELFF. In DNA, the CDR3 is TGTGCCAGCAGCTTAGCAGGAGGCGGGGAGCTGTTTTTT.

The rearrangement links TRBV30 to TRBJ2-5; 7 nucleotides match TRBD2. The CDR3 loop spans 16 amino acids. From germline, CDR1 is GTSNPN and CDR2 SVGIG (reference sequence). V lost 1 base, J lost 5 bases, and 13 bases stayed unmatched. For the CDR3, the DNA is TGTGCCTGGAGTGGGGGACTTGCGGGAGTGAAGGAGACCCAGTACTTC. As protein: CAWSGGLAGVKETQYF.

The chain has TRBV6-1 and TRBJ2-5, with TRBD2 matching 12 bases. CDR1 and CDR2 from the germline V gene are MNHNS and SASEGT. The CDR3 extends over 14 amino acids. Trimming at V came to 5 bases and at J to 5 bases, leaving 3 bases not matched to a gene. The CDR3 nucleotides read TGTGCCAGCAGTAACCTAGCGGGAGGGGAGACCCAGTACTTC. The encoded protein is CASSNLAGGETQYF.

The chain carries TRBV9 and TRBJ1-2, with 8 nucleotides matching TRBD1. Germline CDR1 is SGDLS and CDR2 is YYNGEE. The J segment lost 5 bases and the V segment lost 3 bases, leaving 9 bases of the junction unmatched. The CDR3 totals 15 residues. In nucleotides, the CDR3 is TGTGCCAGCAGCGGTTTGGACAGGGTCGTATATGGCTACACCTTC. Translated, it gives CASSGLDRVVYGYTF.

In regard to this clone: Other DNA variants within this sample encode the same CDR3. J is TRBJ2-5 and V is TRBV7-9; TRBD1 might be the D (5 bases). The V end was cut by 2 bases, the J end by 2 bases, with 12 bases between. The CDR3 spans 15 residues. CDR1 is SEHNR and CDR2 is FQNEAQ in the germline V gene (reference sequence). CDR3 residues: CASSLFGQGQETQYF. The DNA for the CDR3 is TGTGCCAGCAGCTTATTTGGCCAGGGTCAAGAGACCCAGTACTTC.

V is TRBV5-1 and J is TRBJ2-7; D unresolved. V was cut by 0 bases and J by 4 bases, with 11 bases left in between. The germline V gene encodes CDR1 SGHRS and CDR2 YFSETQ. The CDR3 has 14 residues. The DNA for the CDR3 is TGCGCCAGCAGCTTGGTGTCGTCTGGATACGAGCAGTACTTC. It encodes CASSLVSSGYEQYF.

V usage is TRBV2 and J usage is TRBJ2-3; 7 bases line up with TRBD2. With V trimmed by 7 bases and J by 2 bases, 9 bases remained unmatched. The CDR3 sequence is 15 residues long. Germline CDR1 and CDR2: SNHLY and FYNNEI. CDR3 sequence (DNA): TGTGCCAGCACCTCTAGCGGCCTTTACACAGATACGCAGTATTTT. Its translation is CASTSSGLYTDTQYF.

V is TRBV30 and J is TRBJ2-7; 9 bases are a match to TRBD1. Germline V gene data show CDR1 as GTSNPN and CDR2 as SVGIG (reference sequence). J gave up 4 bases and V 2 bases, and 6 bases lay outside the gene matches. The CDR3 covers 14 residues. The CDR3 DNA follows: TGTGCCTGGAGTACCGGGACAGGGATATACGAGCAGTACTTC. Translating it yields CAWSTGTGIYEQYF.

The chain employs TRBV29-1 and TRBJ2-7; D might be TRBD2 (6 bases). This CDR3 has 11 residues. V was pared by 3 bases and J by 5 bases, with 8 bases between. CDR1 SQVTM and CDR2 ANQGSEA come from the germline V gene. CDR3: CSVEDYNEQYF. CDR3 DNA sequence: TGCAGCGTTGAGGACTACAACGAGCAGTACTTC.

CDR3 bases: TGCGCCAGCAGCCAAGATACAGAAAGCACTGAAGCTTTCTTT. Translating gives CASSQDTESTEAFF. The chain recombines TRBV4-1 with TRBJ1-1; D gene ambiguous. Trimming left V 0 bases short and J 4 bases short, with 9 bases between. This CDR3 is built from 14 residues. The germline V gene has CDR1 MGHRA and CDR2 YSYEKL.

The CDR3 DNA sequence: TGTGCCAGCAGCTTTAAGTCCGATCAGCCCCAGCATTTT. Its translation: CASSFKSDQPQHF. The chain recombines TRBV7-2 with TRBJ1-5; D remains ambiguous. Trimming took off 3 bases at V and 5 bases at J, with 8 bases between the two ends. The CDR3 consists of 13 residues. Germline CDR1 reads SGHTA; CDR2 reads FQGNSA.

The chain uses TRBV10-2 and TRBJ1-1, with D unclear. V shed 3 bases and J shed 0 bases, with 20 bases lying between them. The CDR3 is 18 residues long. Germline CDR1 and CDR2: WSHSY and SAAADI. The CDR3, as DNA: TGCGCCAGCAGTGACTCGACCGGCCTGAAGCGGTTGAACACTGAAGCTTTCTTT. Protein: CASSDSTGLKRLNTEAFF.

Regarding this clone: This same CDR3 is encoded by further DNA sequences in the sample. The V gene is TRBV28, the J gene TRBJ1-5, with a possible D match to TRBD1 (5 bases). The CDR3 sequence is 14 residues long. Germline loops: CDR1 MDHEN, CDR2 SYDVKM. Trimming took 2 bases from V and 3 from J, leaving 8 bases between them. CDR3 bases: TGTGCCAGCAGTTTAAGGGGTTACAATCAGCCCCAGCATTTT. Its translation is CASSLRGYNQPQHF.

This clone was counted once. V gene TRBV27 combines with J gene TRBJ2-7; D perhaps matches TRBD2 (5 bases). Germline assignment: CDR1 MNHEY and CDR2 SMNVEV (reference sequence). This CDR3 spans 11 amino acids. Deletions cut 5 bases from V and 6 bases from J, with 8 bases between. CDR3 in DNA: TGTGCCAGCAGTCGTCGGGGCGAGCAGTACTTC. Encoded protein: CASSRRGEQYF.

The CDR3 DNA sequence: TGTGCTAGTGGTTTGTTCGGGGCGGGGCCTACCACAGATACGCAGTATTTT. Its protein product is CASGLFGAGPTTDTQYF. V usage is TRBV12-5 and J usage is TRBJ2-3, with D tentatively TRBD2 (6 bases). Germline CDR1 LGHNT, CDR2 FRNRAP. CDR3 length: 17 residues. Trimming removed 2 bases from V and 2 bases from J, with 17 bases in between.